This TCR beta chain was obtained from a study of blood T cell repertoires in COVID-19. At the level of the study: The samples span acute and convalescent COVID-19 from the United States, Italy and Spain. PBMCs, B-cell-depleted T cells, or T cells provided the cDNA or gDNA that made up the material.

The V end was cut by 1 base, the J end by 5 bases, with 12 bases between. CDR1 is SGHTA, CDR2 FQGNSA, per germline. The CDR3 consists of 15 residues. Source study methods: From reference gene primer amplification, estimates of nucleated cell counts were derived. Clones were read by immunoSEQ multiplex PCR, and TCRdb kept only the in-frame ones, dropping some. For V, J and clone size, that table is used; D and trimming come from the DNA. The sample carries some 150,000 clones, 70% to 90% recorded once. Individuals aged about 18 to 89 years were recruited from about two dozen US areas. The chain employs TRBV7-2 and TRBJ1-5; the D is unclear. The clonotype originates from a woman younger than 45 with acute COVID-19. Specimen: PBMCs or T cells enriched from blood (not recorded which). CDR3 DNA sequence: TGTGCCAGCAGCTTAGACGGGGTCACCTATCAGCCCCAGCATTTT. Its translation: CASSLDGVTYQPQHF.